Shown below are 27 T cell receptor beta chains from a single sample sequenced in a study of early T cells in non-severe SARS-CoV-2 infection. TCRdb re-called the 5' RACE reads with MiXCR, one entry per CDR3 protein. The table records tens of thousands of distinct CDR3 sequences, about 7% of them present only once. Material: whole blood. These receptors were obtained from an adult who was a healthcare worker with PCR-confirmed SARS-CoV-2 infection or an uninfected control (not recorded which).

The chain is built from TRBV5-1 and TRBJ2-7; D not resolved. The CDR3 covers 14 residues. Trimming removed 4 bases at V and 6 bases at J, with 17 bases between. Germline CDR1 is SGHRS and CDR2 is YFSETQ. CDR3 protein: CASSPPGPAPEQYF. The CDR3 bases are TGCGCCAGCAGCCCTCCGGGCCCCGCGCCCGAGCAGTACTTC.

This clonotype showed up many times. The chain carries TRBV27 and TRBJ1-5; tentative D call: TRBD1 (6 bases). This CDR3 is 15 amino acids long. CDR1 is MNHEY and CDR2 is SMNVEV in the germline V gene (reference sequence). Trimming left V 3 bases short and J 2 bases short, with 11 bases between. The CDR3 loop reads CASSFGGPGNQPQHF. Here the CDR3 DNA reads TGTGCCAGCAGTTTCGGGGGGCCAGGCAATCAGCCCCAGCATTTT.

This clonotype was counted ten times or more. This rearrangement joins TRBV19 to TRBJ2-7, with 8 positions matching TRBD2. This CDR3 region has 14 residues. V shed 10 bases and J 5 bases; nucleotides not matched to a gene: 13. Germline V CDR1 and CDR2: LNHDA, SQIVND (reference sequence). As DNA, the CDR3 is TGTGCCACCAGCCCCGCGGGAGGTGGCAACGAGCAGTACTTC. Its protein product is CATSPAGGGNEQYF.

This clonotype was found many times. CDR3 bases: TGTGCCAGCAGTGAAACACAGGGGGCTGCTAGCACCGGGGAGCTGTTTTTT. Encoded protein: CASSETQGAASTGELFF. The genes are TRBV25-1 and TRBJ2-2, with 9 bases aligning to TRBD1. Germline lookup yields CDR1 MGHDK and CDR2 SYGVNS. The CDR3 runs to 17 residues. The trim removed 2 bases at V and 4 bases at J, leaving 8 bases unmatched.

This clonotype was detected ten times or more. V gene TRBV12-3 or TRBV12-4 combines with J gene TRBJ1-3; D gene ambiguous. This CDR3 comprises 14 residues. V was shortened by 1 base and J by 0 bases, with 4 bases between the two germline ends. The CDR3 DNA reads TGTGCCAGCAGTTTAGGGAGCTCTGGAAACACCATATATTTT. It translates to CASSLGSSGNTIYF.

This clonotype was observed many times. The chain joins TRBV24-1 to TRBJ2-2, with D tentatively TRBD2 (6 bases). With 1 base removed from V and 4 bases from J, the gap between germline ends came to 12 bases. Germline CDR1 and CDR2: KGHDR and SFDVKD. CDR3 length equals 16 residues. The CDR3 DNA sequence: TGTGCCACCAGTGATTTAGGGAGGTCTTTCACCGGGGAGCTGTTTTTT. Protein sequence: CATSDLGRSFTGELFF.

This clonotype occurred many times. This chain connects TRBV10-1 to TRBJ2-7; D unclear. This CDR3 spans 15 amino acids. Trimming took 0 bases from V and 6 from J, leaving 15 bases between them. Germline CDR1 reads WNHNN; CDR2 reads SYGVQD (reference sequence). CDR3 DNA sequence: TGCGCCAGCAGTGAGTCCTCGCTCCCTCCGGGCGAGCAGTACTTC. Protein: CASSESSLPPGEQYF.

The CDR3 DNA reads as TGCGCCAGCAGCCAAGAGGACAGGGCGTCTTACGAGCAGTACTTC. The encoded protein is CASSQEDRASYEQYF. The chain joins TRBV4-1 to TRBJ2-7; TRBD1 aligns across 8 bases. The V segment lost 0 bases and the J segment 4 bases; nucleotides outside the gene matches: 5. This CDR3 is 15 amino acids long. The germline V gene encodes CDR1 MGHRA and CDR2 YSYEKL.

This clonotype has a count of ten or more. The CDR3 bases are TGTGCCATCAGTGCGACTAGCGGTAACTACGAGCAGTACTTC. It yields the protein CAISATSGNYEQYF. This rearrangement joins TRBV10-3 to TRBJ2-7; the match to TRBD2 covers 9 bases. The V gene's germline CDR1 is ENHRY and CDR2 SYGVKD. CDR3 length equals 14 residues. The trim removed 4 bases at V and 3 bases at J, leaving 4 bases unmatched.

The chain combines TRBV5-8 with TRBJ2-5; D remains ambiguous. Trimming pared 6 bases from V and 11 bases from J, leaving 5 bases between. The CDR3 is made up of 8 amino acids. Germline V gene data show CDR1 as SGHTS and CDR2 as YDEGEE. In nucleotides, the CDR3 is TGTGCCAGCACCCCTCAGTACTTC. It encodes CASTPQYF.

This clonotype was observed a few times. V gene TRBV9 combines with J gene TRBJ1-5; TRBD1 might be the D (5 bases). With 4 bases removed from V and 3 bases from J, the gap between germline ends came to 14 bases. The CDR3 length is 15 residues. CDR1 and CDR2 from the germline V gene are SGDLS and YYNGEE. CDR3: CASSFQGVANQPQHF. In DNA form, the CDR3 reads TGTGCCAGCAGCTTCCAGGGTGTCGCCAATCAGCCCCAGCATTTT.

This clonotype was detected ten times or more. This chain uses TRBV20-1 with TRBJ2-3; 7 bases are shared with TRBD2. CDR3 length equals 15 residues. V dropped 0 bases and J dropped 5; count of bases not matched to a gene: 8. Germline CDR1 and CDR2: DFQATT and SNEGSKA (reference sequence). The CDR3: CSARDPGGVLDTQYF. CDR3 coding DNA: TGCAGTGCTAGAGATCCGGGGGGAGTGTTAGATACGCAGTATTTT.

Only a few counts were recorded for this clonotype. The chain recombines TRBV7-2 with TRBJ2-1; D is uncertain. With 5 bases removed from V and 8 bases from J, the gap between germline ends came to 16 bases. This CDR3 has 14 amino acids. Looked up from germline, CDR1 is SGHTA and CDR2 is FQGNSA. The CDR3 DNA sequence: TGTGCCAGCAGCCCCACTTTTGGAACGGATGAGCAGTTCTTC. This encodes CASSPTFGTDEQFF.

This clonotype was counted ten times or more. The chain combines TRBV28 with TRBJ1-5, with D unresolved. This CDR3 region has 15 residues. With 6 bases removed from V and 7 bases from J, the gap between germline ends came to 19 bases. In germline, CDR1 is MDHEN, CDR2 SYDVKM. The CDR3 sequence is CASSYRVAGRQPQHF. The CDR3, as DNA: TGTGCCAGCAGCTATCGGGTGGCCGGGAGACAGCCCCAGCATTTT.

This clonotype occurred a few times. The chain combines TRBV28 with TRBJ2-5, with D perhaps TRBD1 (6 bases). The CDR3 consists of 13 residues. CDR1 and CDR2 (germline): MDHEN, SYDVKM. Between the trimmed V and J ends, which lost 7 bases and 2 bases, there was a span of 11 bases. CDR3 coding DNA: TGTGCCAGCACGGACAGAAATCAAGAGACCCAGTACTTC. Residues: CASTDRNQETQYF.

This clonotype has a count of ten or more. This sequence joins TRBV11-2 and TRBJ1-6; TRBD1 matches at 7 bases. This CDR3 has 16 residues. J lost 8 bases, V lost 1 base, and 8 bases had no gene match. Germline CDR1 is SGHAT and CDR2 is FQNNGV. CDR3 in amino acids: CASSLARGRRYSPLHF. In DNA form, the CDR3 reads TGTGCCAGCAGCTTAGCGAGGGGGCGCCGATATTCACCCCTCCACTTT.

This clonotype has only a few counts. The V call is TRBV12-3 or TRBV12-4, the J call TRBJ2-5; perhaps TRBD1 as D (6 bases). CDR3 length: 13 amino acids. V lost 6 bases to trimming and J lost 3 bases, with 11 bases between them. CDR3 sequence (DNA): TGTGCCAGCAGAGGGACACTCGAAGAGACCCAGTACTTC. Its protein is CASRGTLEETQYF.

The sample holds many counts of this clonotype. The chain combines TRBV6-2 or TRBV6-3 with TRBJ2-3; either TRBD1 or TRBD2 may fit D (5 bases each). There are 15 residues in the CDR3. Germline V CDR1 and CDR2: MNHEY, SVGEGT. The ends were cut back, 8 bases at V and 2 bases at J, with 17 bases in the middle. The CDR3 region is CASSENQGDTDTQYF. In DNA, the CDR3 is TGTGCCAGCTCGGAAAATCAGGGAGACACAGATACGCAGTATTTT.

Many counts were recorded for this clonotype. J is TRBJ2-1 and V is TRBV14; D is possibly TRBD2 (6 bases). Between the trimmed V and J ends, which lost 1 base and 8 bases, there was a span of 21 bases. CDR3 length: 17 residues. CDR1 is SGHDN, CDR2 FVKESK, per germline. CDR3: CASSQATSSDLWHEQFF. In DNA form, the CDR3 reads TGTGCCAGCAGCCAAGCGACCTCTAGCGATCTATGGCATGAGCAGTTCTTC.

This clonotype was observed a handful of times. The rearrangement joins TRBV19 to TRBJ1-5, with D unresolved. The CDR3 contains 15 residues. Trimming took 4 bases from V and 6 from J, leaving 16 bases between them. The germline V gene encodes CDR1 LNHDA and CDR2 SQIVND (reference sequence). The CDR3 here is CASSKGPVIFQPQHF. The CDR3 nucleotides are TGTGCCAGTAGTAAAGGGCCCGTTATATTTCAGCCCCAGCATTTT.

In its sample, this clonotype was seen many times. The J gene is TRBJ2-7, the V gene TRBV6-5, with D maybe TRBD1 (8 bases). The V and J ends lost 6 bases and 4 bases respectively, with 16 bases between them. Per the germline V gene, CDR1 is MNHEY and CDR2 is SVGAGI. This CDR3 spans 14 amino acids. CDR3: CASSPGQGLYEQYF. The CDR3 DNA follows: TGTGCCAGCAGCCCCGGACAGGGACTATACGAGCAGTACTTC.

Ten or more counts support this clonotype. The chain has TRBV10-3 and TRBJ1-1; no clear D gene. There are 14 residues in the CDR3. CDR1 is ENHRY and CDR2 is SYGVKD in the germline V gene. Deletions cut 6 bases from V and 4 bases from J, with 15 bases between. The CDR3 coding sequence is TGTGCCATCAGCCTGGACGGAAGGAGCACTGAAGCTTTCTTT. Its protein is CAISLDGRSTEAFF.

This rearrangement joins TRBV9 to TRBJ2-7; TRBD1 agrees at 9 bases. The CDR3 sequence is 16 residues long. Trimming at V came to 2 bases and at J to 4 bases, leaving 10 bases not matched to a gene. Germline lookup yields CDR1 SGDLS and CDR2 YYNGEE. The CDR3 nucleotides read TGTGCCAGCAGCGTTTCCTCCGGGACAGGGATTTACGAGCAGTACTTC. It yields the protein CASSVSSGTGIYEQYF. Filled out from reference TRBV9 and TRBJ2-7, the complete variable domain reads DSGVTQTPKHLITATGQRVTLRCSPRSGDLSVYWYQQSLDQGLQFLIQYYNGEERAKGNILERFSAQQFPDLHSELNLSSLELGDSALYFCASSVSSGTGIYEQYFGPGTRLTVT.

This clonotype was seen many times. The chain links TRBV11-3 to TRBJ1-1; D call uncertain. The CDR3 consists of 13 residues. With 3 bases removed from V and 2 bases from J, the gap between germline ends came to 7 bases. Germline V lookup: CDR1 SGHNT, CDR2 YENEEA. CDR3 amino acids: CASSFMENTEAFF. As DNA, the CDR3 is TGTGCCAGCAGCTTTATGGAAAACACTGAAGCTTTCTTT.

This clonotype came up many times. CDR3 loop: CSVTQSSGSNQPQHF. Here the CDR3 DNA reads TGCAGCGTCACCCAGTCATCGGGAAGCAATCAGCCCCAGCATTTT. This sequence joins TRBV29-1 and TRBJ1-5; D call uncertain. The CDR3 consists of 15 residues. Trimming left V 6 bases short and J 1 base short, with 16 bases between. Germline CDR1 SQVTM, CDR2 ANQGSEA.

This clonotype was seen a handful of times. The J gene is TRBJ2-7, the V gene TRBV27, with D maybe TRBD1 (5 bases). CDR1 is MNHEY, CDR2 SMNVEV, per germline (reference sequence). Trimming cost V 2 bases and J 4 bases, with 15 bases left between them. This CDR3 spans 15 amino acids. This chain's CDR3 is CASSLGATNLYEQYF. Here the CDR3 DNA reads TGTGCCAGCAGTTTAGGGGCCACTAATCTATACGAGCAGTACTTC.

The rearrangement uses TRBV20-1 and TRBJ2-2; 8 nucleotides match TRBD1. J gave up 1 base and V 5 bases, and 6 bases lay outside the gene matches. The CDR3 runs 15 residues. Per germline, CDR1 DFQATT and CDR2 SNEGSKA (reference sequence). The CDR3 bases are TGCAGTGCTTCCCGGGACAGGAGGAACACCGGGGAGCTGTTTTTT. Protein: CSASRDRRNTGELFF.